Below, one T cell receptor beta chain is given with its context. Its antigen is currently not known. It has no much larger one-base neighbor in the sample; base qualities were not kept. The immunoSEQ Assay, a bias-controlled multiplex PCR, was used to amplify TCRbeta CDR3 regions from genomic DNA. Per the original workflow: The number of nucleated cells in each sample was estimated by amplification of reference gene primers within the assay. To quantify the absolute abundance of each unique TCRbeta CDR3 rearrangement, sequence reads were collapsed and filtered. For each sample, productive Simpson clonality was calculated as the square root of Simpson's diversity index over productive rearrangements. TCRdb's version of the immuneACCESS table is confined to in-frame rearrangements and falls short of the full clone set. An unresolved V gene accounts for under half of the shortfall where checked; the remainder is of unknown origin. V and J calls and clone size come straight from that table; D and trimming were deduced from the DNA. This sample comprises roughly 73,000 clones, roughly 76% of them detected only once. Clones ranked in the top ten supply 20% to 25% of the sample.

Each collaborating institution followed its own protocols to collect whole blood in K2EDTA tubes. For TCRbeta analysis, collaborator samples were shipped as frozen whole blood, as isolated PBMCs, or as DNA extracted from either sample type. The data were obtained in a study of blood T cell repertoires in COVID-19 (dated by TCRdb to 2020 to 2022). The study in broad terms: Samples covering the acute and convalescent phases of COVID-19 were provided by collaborators in the United States, Italy and Spain. The material from the prospective study consisted of cDNA or gDNA derived from T cells, B-cell-depleted T cells, or PBMCs. The dataset comprised deeply sampled blood TCRbeta repertoires from subjects exposed to, actively infected with, or recovered from COVID-19. The repertoires were made available in a free public database intended to serve as a resource for research on the immune response to SARS-CoV-2. Samples were obtained from the ongoing ImmuneRACE study (first 160 participants) and from about 1,300 subjects provided by 6 global collaborators. A de-identified subject ID, COVID-19 status, age in years and sex were almost always included in the sample metadata. HLA class I and class II types, where available, came from metadata supplied by the sample provider rather than from assay-based typing. General study outcomes and caveats: The amount of clinical and demographic metadata varied by source and participant and was provided uncurated.

The CDR3 has 15 amino acids, counting the end cysteine and phenylalanine. Just CDR3 DNA is preserved here, 45 bases in frame from base 1. Trimming takes 4 bases from V and 7 bases from J, and the germline ends sit 17 bases apart. The germline V gene sets CDR1 to SGDLS and CDR2 to YYNGEE. The chain is assembled from TRBV9 and TRBJ1-4; TRBD1 is a possible D gene, resting on 5 matching bases. This TCR was sampled from an older woman with acute or convalescent COVID-19. Sequencing used peripheral blood. The sequenced DNA is TGTGCCAGCAGCTCCCGGGCTTATGGGGCTGAAAAACTGTTTTTT. Its coded protein is CASSSRAYGAEKLFF.